The 30 T cell receptor beta chains below were found in one sample sequenced in a study of blood T cell repertoires in COVID-19. Method: immunoSEQ multiplex PCR; TCRdb's copy keeps in-frame clones and lacks some. The sample records about 670,000 clones, around 90% being singletons. Specimen: peripheral blood. These receptors were collected from a woman between 18 and 29 years old with acute or convalescent COVID-19.

This chain joins TRBV13 and TRBJ1-2, with 11 bases matching TRBD1. The CDR3 covers 15 residues. J gave up 10 bases and V 0 bases, and 7 bases lay outside the gene matches. Looked up from germline, CDR1 is PRHDT and CDR2 is FYEKMQ (reference sequence). Here the CDR3 reads CASSLGSPGQGDYTF. The CDR3 DNA is TGTGCCAGCAGCTTAGGAAGTCCGGGACAGGGGGACTACACCTTC.

The gene calls are TRBV19 and TRBJ1-5; 7 bases fit TRBD1. V gave up 5 bases and J gave up 6 bases; unmatched junction bases: 10. Germline V gene data show CDR1 as LNHDA and CDR2 as SQIVND (reference sequence). The CDR3 runs 15 residues. CDR3 DNA: TGTGCCAGTAGTCGGGGACAGTTTGTTGGTCAGCCCCAGCATTTT. Its translation: CASSRGQFVGQPQHF.

This clone was found once. J is TRBJ1-2 and V is TRBV7-2, with TRBD1 as a possible D gene (6 bases). V was shortened by 5 bases and J by 5 bases, with 15 bases between the two germline ends. The CDR3 contains 14 residues. Germline CDR1 and CDR2: SGHTA and FQGNSA. The CDR3 DNA is TGTGCCAGCAGCCCAAGGACAGAAAATTATGGCTACACCTTC. It yields the protein CASSPRTENYGYTF.

The CDR3 region is CASSRTDGTGVVRLSYEQYF. The CDR3 DNA follows: TGTGCCAGCAGCAGAACCGACGGGACAGGGGTAGTTCGCCTTTCCTACGAGCAGTACTTC. This chain links TRBV7-9 with TRBJ2-7; 10 bases fit TRBD1. J lost 1 base, V lost 5 bases, and 20 bases had no gene match. Germline V gene lookup returns CDR1 SEHNR and CDR2 FQNEAQ (reference sequence). This CDR3 spans 20 amino acids.

The chain combines TRBV27 with TRBJ1-6; D gene uncertain. The length of the CDR3 is 15 residues. Germline loops: CDR1 MNHEY, CDR2 SMNVEV (reference sequence). The V and J ends lost 5 bases and 14 bases respectively, with 22 bases between them. The CDR3 DNA sequence: TGTGCCAGCAGTCTATTCAATTTCCCGGGTCTCTCCCTCCACTTT. It encodes CASSLFNFPGLSLHF.

The V and J genes are TRBV15 and TRBJ1-2; maybe TRBD1 (5 bases). Trimming shortened V by 0 bases and J by 6 bases, and 20 bases separated the two germline ends. The CDR3 spans 17 residues. Germline CDR1 is LNHNV and CDR2 is YYDKDF (reference sequence). The CDR3: CATSRDPLAAQGNGYTF. CDR3 bases: TGTGCCACCAGCAGAGATCCCTTGGCGGCCCAGGGAAATGGCTACACCTTC.

The rearrangement joins TRBV19 to TRBJ1-6; D is perhaps TRBD1 (6 bases). This CDR3 spans 19 amino acids. V shed 3 bases and J shed 11 bases, with 29 bases lying between them. CDR1 LNHDA and CDR2 SQIVND come from the germline V gene (reference sequence). The CDR3 sequence is CASSIAEAGALSDSAPLHF. In DNA, the CDR3 is TGTGCCAGTAGTATCGCCGAGGCAGGGGCATTGTCGGACTCCGCACCCCTCCACTTT.

The V and J genes are TRBV19 and TRBJ2-7, with a weak D call TRBD1 (5 bases). The CDR3 contains 16 residues. The germline gives CDR1 LNHDA, CDR2 SQIVND (reference sequence). Trimming left V 3 bases short and J 1 base short, with 16 bases between. The CDR3 loop reads CASSIDSDLPSYEQYF. CDR3 bases: TGTGCCAGTAGTATTGACAGTGACTTACCTTCCTACGAGCAGTACTTC.

CDR3: CASSTNRGNTEAFF. For the CDR3, the DNA is TGTGCCAGCTCAACAAACAGGGGGAACACTGAAGCTTTCTTT. The chain carries TRBV18 and TRBJ1-1; 7 nucleotides agree with TRBD1. Germline CDR1 and CDR2: KGHSH and LQKENI. The V and J ends lost 5 bases and 1 base, in that order; junction bases with no gene match: 4. There are 14 residues in the CDR3. Full variable domain (missing parts from reference TRBV18 and TRBJ1-1): NAGVMQNPRHLVRRRGQEARLRCSPMKGHSHVYWYRQLPEEGLKFMVYLQKENIIDESGMPKERFSAEFPKEGPSILRIQQVVRGDSAAYFCASSTNRGNTEAFFGQGTRLTVV.

This clone appeared a single time. The CDR3 region has the DNA TGTGCCAGCAGCAAAGGTCAGGGCGCTGGGTCTAGCAATCAGCCCCAGCATTTT. Protein: CASSKGQGAGSSNQPQHF. The chain employs TRBV21-1 and TRBJ1-5; the tabulated D call, TRBD1, remains unverified against the DNA. TRBV21-1 is tagged as a pseudogene. There are 18 residues in the CDR3.

This clone was counted once. As DNA, the CDR3 is TGTGCCAGTTCCATGGAGGGGCTGGCAGATACGCAGTATTTT. It codes for CASSMEGLADTQYF. The chain uses TRBV6-4 and TRBJ2-3, with D maybe TRBD2 (6 bases). In germline, CDR1 is MRHNA, CDR2 SNTAGT. The CDR3 length is 14 residues. The V end was cut by 9 bases, the J end by 4 bases, with 17 bases between.

The genes are TRBV6-1 and TRBJ1-2, with 8 nucleotides matching TRBD1. Germline lookup yields CDR1 MNHNS and CDR2 SASEGT. The CDR3 has 18 residues. V gave up 2 bases and J gave up 4 bases; unmatched junction bases: 15. The CDR3 DNA is TGTGCCAGCAGTGAACCGGGATGGGGGCAGGGGGCGGGCTATGGCTACACCTTC. Protein product: CASSEPGWGQGAGYGYTF.

The genes are TRBV27 and TRBJ1-5, with 9 bases that match TRBD1. The V gene's germline CDR1 is MNHEY and CDR2 SMNVEV (reference sequence). The V and J ends lost 6 bases and 3 bases, in that order; junction bases with no gene match: 3. The CDR3 sequence is 14 residues long. This CDR3 is CASRGTGLNQPQHF. CDR3 nucleotide sequence: TGTGCCAGCAGGGGGACAGGGCTCAATCAGCCCCAGCATTTT.

The chain links TRBV18 to TRBJ1-2; perhaps TRBD1 as D (6 bases). The length of the CDR3 is 13 residues. Germline V CDR1 and CDR2: KGHSH, LQKENI. V was clipped by 10 bases and J by 5 bases, with 17 bases between them. CDR3 protein: CATSGTNLYGYTF. CDR3 nucleotide sequence: TGTGCCACCTCGGGGACAAACTTATATGGCTACACCTTC. The whole variable domain, filled in from reference TRBV18 and TRBJ1-2, reads NAGVMQNPRHLVRRRGQEARLRCSPMKGHSHVYWYRQLPEEGLKFMVYLQKENIIDESGMPKERFSAEFPKEGPSILRIQQVVRGDSAAYFCATSGTNLYGYTFGSGTRLTVV.

The chain has TRBV7-8 and TRBJ1-2, with D hard to call. Germline V gene lookup returns CDR1 SGHVS and CDR2 FQNEAQ. The CDR3 is 13 residues long. Trimming took off 10 bases at V and 14 bases at J, with 26 bases between the two ends. The CDR3 loop is CATSVRAAEGLTF. The CDR3 DNA follows: TGTGCCACGTCCGTCCGCGCGGCGGAGGGCTTGACCTTC.

This clone has only one observation. This sequence joins TRBV6-5 and TRBJ1-6; D unresolved. This CDR3 has 14 residues. Germline CDR1 reads MNHEY; CDR2 reads SVGAGI. The germline V and J ends were trimmed by 4 bases and 7 bases, with 11 bases remaining between them. The CDR3 here is CASSFKSGNSPLHF. The CDR3, as DNA: TGTGCCAGCAGTTTCAAAAGTGGCAATTCACCCCTCCACTTT.

The chain carries TRBV7-9 and TRBJ1-6; TRBD1 might be the D (5 bases). Trimming left V 4 bases short and J 14 bases short, with 12 bases between. CDR3 length: 12 amino acids. CDR1 is SEHNR, CDR2 FQNEAQ, per germline (reference sequence). CDR3 coding DNA: TGTGCCAGCAGCTACCCAGAAGGGGCCCTCCACTTT. Its protein product is CASSYPEGALHF.

This rearrangement joins TRBV30 to TRBJ1-1; 9 nucleotides align to TRBD1. CDR1 GTSNPN and CDR2 SVGIG come from the germline V gene (reference sequence). The V gene end was trimmed by 2 bases and the J gene end by 5 bases; junction bases not matched to a gene: 6. The CDR3 is 14 residues long. CDR3 coding DNA: TGTGCCTGGAGTCCCGGGACAGGGCTGACTGAAGCTTTCTTT. Its translation is CAWSPGTGLTEAFF.

The V and J genes are TRBV7-2 and TRBJ1-2; D gene ambiguous. CDR1 and CDR2 from the germline V gene are SGHTA and FQGNSA. This CDR3 is 15 amino acids long. Trimming stripped 0 bases from V and 7 bases from J, with 15 bases between. The CDR3 DNA sequence: TGTGCCAGCAGCTTAGCGGCGCATCCTCGGGGTGGCTACACCTTC. It encodes CASSLAAHPRGGYTF.

The chain couples TRBV7-2 to TRBJ1-6, with 7 bases fitting TRBD1. The CDR3 contains 15 residues. V lost 5 bases, J lost 6 bases, and 7 bases stayed unmatched. Looked up from germline, CDR1 is SGHTA and CDR2 is FQGNSA. The CDR3 loop is CASSPSGTVNSPLHF. CDR3 DNA sequence: TGTGCCAGCAGCCCCTCCGGGACAGTTAATTCACCCCTCCACTTT.

The V gene is TRBV4-2, the J gene TRBJ1-6; possibly TRBD1 for D (6 bases). Germline CDR1 and CDR2: LGHNA and YNFKEQ. This CDR3 contains 16 residues. V was trimmed by 4 bases and J by 8 bases, leaving 18 bases between them. The CDR3 protein is CASSLFLGGLDSPLHF. In DNA, the CDR3 is TGTGCCAGCAGCCTCTTTCTTGGGGGCCTAGATTCACCCCTCCACTTT.

The chain employs TRBV5-1 and TRBJ2-1; 13 bases match TRBD2. CDR1 is SGHRS, CDR2 YFSETQ, per germline. The CDR3 is 17 amino acids. V gave up 3 bases and J gave up 2 bases; unmatched junction bases: 5. The CDR3 sequence is CASSSTSGGAAYNEQFF. The CDR3 bases are TGCGCCAGCAGCTCAACTAGCGGGGGGGCCGCCTACAATGAGCAGTTCTTC.

A few counts support this clone. The rearrangement uses TRBV19 and TRBJ1-5; no clear D gene. V lost 8 bases and J lost 5, with 19 bases in between. Germline V CDR1 and CDR2: LNHDA, SQIVND (reference sequence). This CDR3 spans 15 amino acids. This CDR3 is CASGPGRAGDQPQHF. The DNA of the CDR3 is TGTGCCAGTGGGCCCGGTCGCGCGGGAGATCAGCCCCAGCATTTT.

J is TRBJ1-2 and V is TRBV28; TRBD1 agrees at 8 bases. This CDR3 is built from 14 residues. Trimming at V came to 7 bases and at J to 8 bases, leaving 12 bases not matched to a gene. The germline V gene has CDR1 MDHEN and CDR2 SYDVKM. The CDR3 bases are TGTGCCAGCATTTACAGGGGGTATAAGGAGGGCTACACCTTC. Its translation: CASIYRGYKEGYTF.

The V and J genes are TRBV18 and TRBJ1-2; D perhaps matches TRBD1 (5 bases). CDR1 and CDR2 (germline): KGHSH, LQKENI. CDR3 size: 13 residues. Trimming shortened V by 0 bases and J by 8 bases, and 10 bases separated the two germline ends. The DNA for the CDR3 is TGTGCCAGCTCACCACCGCAGGGTACGGGCTACACCTTC. This translates into CASSPPQGTGYTF.

The V call is TRBV25-1, the J call TRBJ1-2; 7 bases align to TRBD1. The germline gives CDR1 MGHDK, CDR2 SYGVNS. Losses at the gene ends were 1 base for V and 7 bases for J; bases not matched to a gene: 12. CDR3 length: 16 amino acids. The CDR3 is CASSESPPETGIGYTF. The CDR3 DNA is TGTGCCAGCAGTGAATCTCCTCCAGAGACAGGGATTGGCTACACCTTC.

This chain joins TRBV2 and TRBJ2-1; D possibly corresponds to TRBD1 (6 bases). Germline CDR1 and CDR2: SNHLY and FYNNEI. V was shortened by 7 bases and J by 2 bases, with 12 bases between the two germline ends. This CDR3 has 14 amino acids. The CDR3 sequence: CASNGQPPYNEQFF. DNA of the CDR3: TGTGCCAGCAATGGACAGCCCCCCTACAATGAGCAGTTCTTC.

The gene calls are TRBV19 and TRBJ2-7; the match to TRBD2 covers 12 bases. Germline CDR1 reads LNHDA; CDR2 reads SQIVND (reference sequence). With 3 bases clipped from V and 3 bases from J, the junction kept 3 bases outside the gene matches. The CDR3 has 15 amino acids. The CDR3 loop reads CASSMGTSGHYEQYF. The CDR3 bases are TGTGCCAGTAGTATGGGGACTAGCGGGCACTACGAGCAGTACTTC.

In the case of this clone: A much larger clone differs by one base, so this may be a read error. Other DNA sequences in the same sample also yield this CDR3. The rearrangement uses TRBV18 and TRBJ2-2; possibly TRBD1 for D (5 bases). This CDR3 has 14 residues. Germline V gene sequence: CDR1 KGHSH, CDR2 LQKENI. Trimming removed 2 bases from V and 1 base from J, with 5 bases in between. CDR3 nucleotides: TGTGCCAGCTCACCAGGACAGAACACCGGGGAGCTGTTTTTT. It encodes CASSPGQNTGELFF.

This chain links TRBV4-3 with TRBJ1-5; no clear D. The germline V and J ends were trimmed by 3 bases and 0 bases, with 9 bases remaining between them. The germline V gene encodes CDR1 LGHNA and CDR2 YSLEER. CDR3 length equals 15 residues. DNA of the CDR3: TGCGCCAGCAGCCATAATACGGGTAGCAATCAGCCCCAGCATTTT. Translating gives CASSHNTGSNQPQHF.